This T cell receptor beta chain was observed in a study of blood T cell repertoires in COVID-19. Study information: Collection of acute and convalescent COVID-19 samples took place in the United States, Italy and Spain.

After removal of 5 bases from V and 2 bases from J, the junction contained 7 bases not matched to a gene. This CDR3 has 16 residues. Germline V CDR1 and CDR2: WSHSY, SAAADI. The assay was immunoSEQ multiplex PCR, and TCRdb's table has in-frame clones only and misses some. The sample contains 50,000 to 70,000 clones, 87% of which appear only once. The gene calls are TRBV10-2 and TRBJ2-3, with TRBD2 identical over 10 bases. The sequenced material came from peripheral blood. The TCR sequence derives from a man aged 55-75 years with active or convalescent COVID-19. CDR3 sequence (DNA): TGCGCCAGCAGTCGAGGACTAGCGGAGCTCACAGATACGCAGTATTTT. This sequence encodes CASSRGLAELTDTQYF.